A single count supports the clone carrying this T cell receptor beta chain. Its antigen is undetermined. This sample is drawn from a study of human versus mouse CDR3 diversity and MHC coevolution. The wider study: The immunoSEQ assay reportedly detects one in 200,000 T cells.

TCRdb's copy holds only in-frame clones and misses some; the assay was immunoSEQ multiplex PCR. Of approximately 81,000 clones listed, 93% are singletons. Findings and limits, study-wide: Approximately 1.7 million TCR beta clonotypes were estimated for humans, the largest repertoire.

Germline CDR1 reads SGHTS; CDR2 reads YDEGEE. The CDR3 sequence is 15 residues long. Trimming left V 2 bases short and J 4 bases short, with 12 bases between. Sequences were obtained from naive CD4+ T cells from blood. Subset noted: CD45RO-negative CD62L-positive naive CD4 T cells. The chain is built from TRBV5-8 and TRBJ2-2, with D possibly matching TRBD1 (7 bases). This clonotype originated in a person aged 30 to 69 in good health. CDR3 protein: CASSLRQGGTGELFF. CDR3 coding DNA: TGTGCCAGCAGCTTACGACAGGGAGGCACCGGGGAGCTGTTTTTT.